This TCR beta chain was documented in a study of blood T cell repertoires in COVID-19. Study summary: T cells, B-cell-depleted T cells, or PBMCs provided the cDNA or gDNA that served as material.

Original handling: Amplification from reference gene primers served as the basis for estimated nucleated cell counts. Produced via immunoSEQ multiplex PCR; TCRdb's table is partial and in-frame only. Clone size and V and J calls were adopted from that table, with D and trimming inferred from the DNA. The table has just over 300,000 clones, about nine tenths seen once; the top ten hold 4% to 5%. There are 16 residues in the CDR3. Trimming removed 5 bases from V and 6 bases from J; junction bases left unmatched: 14. The germline V gene has CDR1 SGHTA and CDR2 FQGNSA. Input material: PBMCs or T cells enriched from blood (not recorded which). The clonotype was recovered from a man between 25 and 39 years old who had recovered from COVID-19. V gene TRBV7-2 combines with J gene TRBJ2-3; 7 bases line up with TRBD1. The CDR3, as DNA: TGTGCCAGCAGCCCTAACTTCTCAGGGGGATGGGATACGCAGTATTTT. Its protein is CASSPNFSGGWDTQYF.